This is a list of T cell receptor beta chains from one sample in a study of T cells in Graves' hyperthyroidism and ophthalmopathy. TCRdb redid the calling of the multiplex PCR reads with MiXCR, one entry per CDR3 protein. The sample shows approximately 710,000 distinct CDR3 sequences, 17% of them seen only once. Material for sequencing was blood. These receptors were obtained from a man in his forties or fifties with Graves' hyperthyroidism. CDR3s include the opening cysteine and the closing phenylalanine or tryptophan. The D gene is left open where the match is weak. Expanded clones get a size class; other rows say once, few or many, or leave the size out.

NA,TRBD2,TRBJ2-5,TRBV19,CASSIVAGGAGQETQYF,TGTGCCAGTAGTATAGTTGCGGGAGGTGCCGGGCAAGAGACCCAGTACTTC
NA,TRBD1,TRBJ1-4,TRBV7-9,CASSLFGTGVEKLFF,TGTGCCAGCAGCTTATTCGGGACAGGGGTAGAAAAACTGTTTTTT
many,NA,TRBJ1-1,TRBV7-6,CASTLNTGAYNTEAFF,TGTGCCAGCACCCTAAATACTGGGGCTTATAACACTGAAGCTTTCTTT
NA,NA,TRBJ2-7,TRBV4-1,CASSQEPGEIYEQYF,TGCGCCAGCAGCCAAGAGCCAGGGGAAATATACGAGCAGTACTTC
many,TRBD1,TRBJ2-7,TRBV10-2,CASRESPGQPYEQYF,TGCGCCAGCAGAGAGTCGCCGGGACAGCCTTACGAGCAGTACTTC
many,NA,TRBJ2-3,TRBV29-1,CSVFMGDTQYF,TGCAGCGTGTTTATGGGGGATACGCAGTATTTT
many,TRBD1,TRBJ1-4,TRBV18,CASSPGTGDLIGEKLFF,TGTGCCAGCTCACCCGGGACAGGGGACCTAATTGGAGAAAAACTGTTTTTT
few,TRBD1,TRBJ1-1,TRBV5-1,CASSLWPGGAEAFF,TGCGCCAGCAGCTTGTGGCCAGGGGGGGCCGAAGCTTTCTTT
NA,NA,TRBJ2-7,TRBV7-9,CASSLGGSTTYEQYF,TGTGCCAGCAGCTTAGGGGGGTCTACTACCTACGAGCAGTACTTC
many,TRBD1,TRBJ1-1,TRBV20-1,CSARAGQGRYTEAFF,TGCAGTGCTAGAGCCGGACAGGGGAGATACACTGAAGCTTTCTTT
many,NA,TRBJ2-7,TRBV11-2,CASSFSWAYEQYF,TGTGCCAGCAGTTTCTCGTGGGCCTACGAGCAGTACTTC
many,TRBD1,TRBJ2-7,TRBV28,CASSAGQGADYEQYF,TGTGCCAGCAGTGCCGGACAGGGGGCTGACTACGAGCAGTACTTC
NA,TRBD1,TRBJ2-1,TRBV7-3,CASSVDRGNYNEQFF,TGTGCCAGCAGCGTCGACAGGGGGAACTACAATGAGCAGTTCTTC
many,NA,TRBJ1-1,TRBV6-1,CASSEQSGMNTEAFF,TGTGCCAGCAGTGAACAGTCAGGAATGAACACTGAAGCTTTCTTT
NA,NA,TRBJ2-2,TRBV12-3/TRBV12-4,CASSLNSGIDTGELFF,TGTGCCAGCAGTTTAAATTCGGGGATCGACACCGGGGAGCTGTTTTTT
few,TRBD2,TRBJ2-1,TRBV29-1,CSVEETRTTSGYNEQFF,TGCAGCGTTGAAGAAACAAGGACGACTAGCGGTTACAATGAGCAGTTCTTC
NA,NA,TRBJ1-5,TRBV24-1,CAISGEYSNQPQHF,TGTGCCATCAGTGGAGAATATAGCAATCAGCCCCAGCATTTT
many,TRBD1,TRBJ2-7,TRBV30,CAWSGDSSYEQYF,TGTGCCTGGAGTGGGGACAGCTCCTACGAGCAGTACTTC
many,NA,TRBJ2-5,TRBV7-9,CASSLRGSMLQETQYF,TGTGCCAGCAGCTTACGCGGGTCAATGCTCCAAGAGACCCAGTACTTC
NA,NA,TRBJ2-3,TRBV10-2,CASSISVGQKGDTQYF,TGCGCCAGCAGTATTTCAGTAGGCCAGAAGGGAGATACGCAGTATTTT
many,TRBD1,TRBJ2-2,TRBV12-5,CASGLVTGAPEIYTGELFF,TGTGCTAGTGGTTTGGTCACAGGGGCCCCGGAAATATACACCGGGGAGCTGTTTTTT
few,NA,TRBJ1-1,TRBV20-1,CSAPRQNTEAFF,TGCAGTGCTCCCCGCCAGAACACTGAAGCTTTCTTT
many,NA,TRBJ2-1,TRBV20-1,CSARISERGPLLSEQFF,TGCAGTGCTAGAATATCGGAGAGGGGCCCTTTACTATCGGAGCAGTTCTTC
many,TRBD1,TRBJ2-3,TRBV29-1,CSVDSLTGMTDTQYF,TGCAGCGTTGATTCCTTGACAGGGATGACAGATACGCAGTATTTT
few,TRBD1,TRBJ2-7,TRBV2,CASSGTGWDEQYF,TGTGCCAGCAGTGGGACAGGGTGGGACGAGCAGTACTTC
NA,NA,TRBJ1-4,TRBV20-1,CSARDVAGGSEKLFF,TGCAGTGCTAGAGATGTCGCGGGCGGAAGCGAAAAACTGTTTTTT
few,TRBD1,TRBJ2-7,TRBV6-2/TRBV6-3,CASSYSTGVLGEQYF,TGTGCCAGCAGTTACTCGACAGGGGTATTAGGCGAGCAGTACTTC
many,NA,TRBJ2-1,TRBV28,CASSLPQGLNEQFF,TGTGCCAGCAGTTTACCCCAGGGGTTGAATGAGCAGTTCTTC
many,TRBD1,TRBJ2-5,TRBV9,CASSPGTVKETQYF,TGTGCCAGCAGCCCCGGGACAGTAAAAGAGACCCAGTACTTC
many,TRBD2,TRBJ2-3,TRBV18,CASSPVRLKRGPTDTQYF,TGTGCCAGCTCACCGGTGCGACTCAAGCGGGGGCCCACAGATACGCAGTATTTT
many,NA,TRBJ1-5,TRBV28,CASNQPQGDNQPQHF,TGTGCCAGCAATCAGCCCCAGGGAGACAATCAGCCCCAGCATTTT
few,TRBD2,TRBJ2-3,TRBV2,CASSGRPSSGGDTQYF,TGTGCCAGCAGTGGCCGTCCTAGCTCGGGGGGTGATACGCAGTATTTT
few,NA,TRBJ2-1,TRBV7-2,CASSPGPTPLYNEQFF,TGTGCCAGCAGCCCGGGACCAACCCCCCTCTACAATGAGCAGTTCTTC
few,NA,TRBJ2-7,TRBV7-6,CASSSTEKWGYEQYF,TGTGCCAGCAGCTCCACAGAGAAGTGGGGCTACGAGCAGTACTTC
many,TRBD2,TRBJ2-3,TRBV7-2,CASSAPRSGRWNTQYF,TGTGCCAGCAGCGCCCCCCGAAGCGGGAGGTGGAATACGCAGTATTTT
few,NA,TRBJ1-1,TRBV6-1,CASKDRQGNTEAFF,TGTGCCAGCAAAGACCGGCAGGGGAACACTGAAGCTTTCTTT
few,NA,TRBJ2-3,TRBV7-2,CASHFGASGMYF,TGTGCCAGCCATTTTGGGGCTAGTGGAATGTATTTT
many,NA,TRBJ1-1,TRBV18,CASSPDGRDGEAFF,TGTGCCAGCTCACCGGACGGACGGGATGGTGAAGCTTTCTTT
many,NA,TRBJ1-3,TRBV11-2,CASSPQQGTIYF,TGTGCCAGCAGCCCCCAGCAAGGCACCATATATTTT
NA,NA,TRBJ2-7,TRBV7-2,CASSLGGSRNEQYF,TGTGCCAGCAGCTTAGGAGGGAGCCGGAACGAGCAGTACTTC
NA,NA,TRBJ2-1,TRBV20-1,CSATPLASQVNEQFF,TGCAGTGCTACCCCCCTAGCGTCGCAAGTGAATGAGCAGTTCTTC
NA,NA,TRBJ1-3,TRBV10-3,CAISDPVGAGGNTVYF,TGTGCCATCAGTGACCCTGTGGGGGCTGGCGGAAACACCGTATATTTT
many,NA,TRBJ1-1,TRBV2,CASSDGVLNTEAFF,TGTGCCAGTTCCGACGGAGTTTTGAACACTGAAGCTTTCTTT
NA,NA,TRBJ1-2,TRBV5-6,CASSLPEANYSYTF,TGTGCCAGCAGCTTGCCTGAAGCTAACTATAGCTACACCTTC
many,NA,TRBJ2-7,TRBV7-8,CASSLRRGTPNEQYF,TGTGCCAGCAGCTTAAGGAGGGGGACACCCAACGAGCAGTACTTC
few,TRBD1,TRBJ2-1,TRBV19,CASSPWTTGQGQKGEQFF,TGTGCCAGTAGTCCGTGGACCACGGGACAGGGTCAGAAGGGTGAGCAGTTCTTC
few,TRBD2,TRBJ2-1,TRBV9,CASSVFGTSESYNEQFF,TGTGCCAGCAGCGTATTCGGGACTAGCGAATCCTACAATGAGCAGTTCTTC
NA,TRBD2,TRBJ2-2,TRBV27,CASRQAGGTGELFF,TGTGCCAGCAGGCAAGCGGGAGGGACCGGTGAGCTGTTTTTT